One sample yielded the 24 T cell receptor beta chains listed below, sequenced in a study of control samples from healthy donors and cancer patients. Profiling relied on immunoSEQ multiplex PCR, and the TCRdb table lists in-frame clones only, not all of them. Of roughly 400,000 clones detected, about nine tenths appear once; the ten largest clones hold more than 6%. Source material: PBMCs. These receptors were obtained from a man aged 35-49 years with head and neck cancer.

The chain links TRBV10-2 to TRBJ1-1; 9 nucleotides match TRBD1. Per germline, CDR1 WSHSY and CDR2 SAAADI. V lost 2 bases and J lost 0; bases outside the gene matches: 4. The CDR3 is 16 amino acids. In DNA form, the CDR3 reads TGCGCCAGCAGTGAGCGGACAGGGGCCGTGAACACTGAAGCTTTCTTT. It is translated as CASSERTGAVNTEAFF.

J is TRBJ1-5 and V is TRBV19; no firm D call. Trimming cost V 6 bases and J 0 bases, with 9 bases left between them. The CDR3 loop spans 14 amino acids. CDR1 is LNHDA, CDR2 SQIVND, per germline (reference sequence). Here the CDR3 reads CASRSTFSNQPQHF. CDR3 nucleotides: TGTGCCAGTAGATCCACCTTTAGCAATCAGCCCCAGCATTTT.

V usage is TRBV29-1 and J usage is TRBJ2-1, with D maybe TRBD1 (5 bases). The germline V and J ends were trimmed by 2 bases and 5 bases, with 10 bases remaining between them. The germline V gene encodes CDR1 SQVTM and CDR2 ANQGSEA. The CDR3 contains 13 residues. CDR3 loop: CSVEQGFNNEQFF. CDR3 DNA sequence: TGCAGCGTTGAACAGGGCTTTAACAATGAGCAGTTCTTC.

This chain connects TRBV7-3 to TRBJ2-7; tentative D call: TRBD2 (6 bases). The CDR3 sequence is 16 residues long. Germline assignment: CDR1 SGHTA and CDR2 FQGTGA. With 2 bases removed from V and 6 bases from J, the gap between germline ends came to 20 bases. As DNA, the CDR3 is TGTGCCAGCAGCTTATTCGGCGGTCGGGACTTGGCCGAGCAGTACTTC. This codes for CASSLFGGRDLAEQYF.

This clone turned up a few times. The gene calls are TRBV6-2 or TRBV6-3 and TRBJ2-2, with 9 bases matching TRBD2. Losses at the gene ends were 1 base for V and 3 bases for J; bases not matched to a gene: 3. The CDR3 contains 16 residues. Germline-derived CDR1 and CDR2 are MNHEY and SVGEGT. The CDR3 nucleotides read TGTGCCAGCAGTTACTTTCCTAGCGGGGACACCGGGGAGCTGTTTTTT. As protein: CASSYFPSGDTGELFF.

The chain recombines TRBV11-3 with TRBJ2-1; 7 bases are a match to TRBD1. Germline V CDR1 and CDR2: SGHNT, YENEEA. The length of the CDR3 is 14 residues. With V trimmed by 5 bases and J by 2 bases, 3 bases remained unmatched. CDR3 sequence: CASSSDRAYNEQFF. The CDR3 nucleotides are TGTGCCAGCAGCAGCGACAGGGCCTACAATGAGCAGTTCTTC.

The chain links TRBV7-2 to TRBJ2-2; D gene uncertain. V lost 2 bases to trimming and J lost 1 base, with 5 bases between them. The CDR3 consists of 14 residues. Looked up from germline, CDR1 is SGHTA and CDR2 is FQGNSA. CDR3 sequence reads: CASSLLGNTGELFF. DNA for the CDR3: TGTGCCAGCAGCTTACTCGGGAACACCGGGGAGCTGTTTTTT.

Here the CDR3 DNA reads TGTGCCAGCAGCCACCGGCGGGGGGCGTACAATGAGCAGTTCTTC. Encoded protein: CASSHRRGAYNEQFF. This chain connects TRBV11-3 to TRBJ2-1; 8 positions match TRBD2. This CDR3 region has 15 residues. CDR1 and CDR2 (germline): SGHNT, YENEEA. V lost 5 bases, J lost 4 bases, and 7 bases stayed unmatched.

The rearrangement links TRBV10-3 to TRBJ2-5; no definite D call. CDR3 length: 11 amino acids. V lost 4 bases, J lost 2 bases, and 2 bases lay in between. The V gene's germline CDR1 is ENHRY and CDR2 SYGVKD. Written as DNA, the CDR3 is TGTGCCATCAGTGTTCAAGAGACCCAGTACTTC. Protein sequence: CAISVQETQYF.

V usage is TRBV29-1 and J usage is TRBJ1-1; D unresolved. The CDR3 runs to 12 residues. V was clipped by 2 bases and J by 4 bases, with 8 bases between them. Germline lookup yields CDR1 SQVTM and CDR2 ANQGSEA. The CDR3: CSVEMRPTEAFF. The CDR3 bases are TGCAGCGTTGAAATGAGGCCCACTGAAGCTTTCTTT. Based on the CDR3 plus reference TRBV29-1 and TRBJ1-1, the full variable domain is SAVISQKPSRDICQRGTSLTIQCQVDSQVTMMFWYRQQPGQSLTLIATANQGSEATYESGFVIDKFPISRPNLTFSTLTVSNMSPEDSSIYLCSVEMRPTEAFFGQGTRLTVV.

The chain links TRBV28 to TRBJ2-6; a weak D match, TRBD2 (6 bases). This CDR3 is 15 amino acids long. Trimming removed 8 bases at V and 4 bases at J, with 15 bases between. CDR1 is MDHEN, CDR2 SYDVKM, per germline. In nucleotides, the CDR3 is TGTGCCAGCGTCCCCGGGGGTTCCGGGGCCAACGTCCTGACTTTC. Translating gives CASVPGGSGANVLTF.

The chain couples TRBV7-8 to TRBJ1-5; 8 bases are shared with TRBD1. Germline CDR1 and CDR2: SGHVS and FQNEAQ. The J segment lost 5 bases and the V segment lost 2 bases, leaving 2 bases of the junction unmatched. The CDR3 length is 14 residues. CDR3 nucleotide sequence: TGTGCCAGCAGCTTACAGGGGGCCGATCAGCCCCAGCATTTT. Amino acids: CASSLQGADQPQHF.

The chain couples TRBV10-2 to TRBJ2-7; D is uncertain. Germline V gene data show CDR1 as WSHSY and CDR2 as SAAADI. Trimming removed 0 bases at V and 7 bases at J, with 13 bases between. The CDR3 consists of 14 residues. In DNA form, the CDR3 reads TGCGCCAGCAGTGAGTCGAGGCTCCTTGGGGAGCAGTACTTC. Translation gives CASSESRLLGEQYF.

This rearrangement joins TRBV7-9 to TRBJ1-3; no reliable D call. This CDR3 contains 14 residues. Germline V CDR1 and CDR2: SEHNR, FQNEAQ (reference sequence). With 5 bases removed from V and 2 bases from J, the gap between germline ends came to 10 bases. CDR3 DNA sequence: TGTGCCAGCAGCCTCCGTCAGGCTGGAAACACCATATATTTT. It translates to CASSLRQAGNTIYF.

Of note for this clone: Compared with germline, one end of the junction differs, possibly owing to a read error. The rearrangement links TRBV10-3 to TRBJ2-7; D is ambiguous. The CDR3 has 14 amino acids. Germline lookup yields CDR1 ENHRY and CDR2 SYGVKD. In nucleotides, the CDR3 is TGTGCCATCAGCGAGTTGGAACAGAAATTCGAGCAGTACTTC. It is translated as CAISELEQKFEQYF.

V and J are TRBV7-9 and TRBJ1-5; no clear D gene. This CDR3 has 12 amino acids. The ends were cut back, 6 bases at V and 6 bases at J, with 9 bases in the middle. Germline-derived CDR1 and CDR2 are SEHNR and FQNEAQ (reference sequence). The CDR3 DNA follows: TGTGCCAGCAGTCGTACGTCTCAGCCCCAGCATTTT. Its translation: CASSRTSQPQHF.

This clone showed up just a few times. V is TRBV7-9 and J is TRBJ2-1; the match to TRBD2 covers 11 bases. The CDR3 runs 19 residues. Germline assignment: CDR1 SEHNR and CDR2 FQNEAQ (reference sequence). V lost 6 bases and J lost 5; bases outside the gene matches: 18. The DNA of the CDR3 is TGTGCCAGCAGAACGGTTCCTAGCGGGAGGATCGGGGACGACAATGAGCAGTTCTTC. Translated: CASRTVPSGRIGDDNEQFF.

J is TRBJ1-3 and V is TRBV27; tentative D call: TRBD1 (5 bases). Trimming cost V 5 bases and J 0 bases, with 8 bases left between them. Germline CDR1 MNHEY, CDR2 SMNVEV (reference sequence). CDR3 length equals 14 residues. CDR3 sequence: CASSGTYSGNTIYF. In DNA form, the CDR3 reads TGTGCCAGCAGTGGGACGTACTCTGGAAACACCATATATTTT.

In DNA form, the CDR3 reads TGTGCCAGCTTCCCTTCGTCTGAGGGTTCGAACAATGAGCAGTTCTTC. Translated: CASFPSSEGSNNEQFF. The chain is built from TRBV28 and TRBJ2-1; D possibly corresponds to TRBD2 (5 bases). This CDR3 has 16 amino acids. Between the trimmed V and J ends, which lost 8 bases and 5 bases, there was a span of 22 bases. The germline V gene encodes CDR1 MDHEN and CDR2 SYDVKM.

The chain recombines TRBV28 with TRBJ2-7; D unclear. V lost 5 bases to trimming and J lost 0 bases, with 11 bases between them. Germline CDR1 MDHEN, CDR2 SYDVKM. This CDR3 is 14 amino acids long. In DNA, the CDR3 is TGTGCCAGCAGTAAATGGCCTGTCTCCTACGAGCAGTACTTC. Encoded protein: CASSKWPVSYEQYF. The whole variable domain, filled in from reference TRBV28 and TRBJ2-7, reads DVKVTQSSRYLVKRTGEKVFLECVQDMDHENMFWYRQDPGLGLRLIYFSYDVKMKEKGDIPEGYSVSREKKERFSLILESASTNQTSMYLCASSKWPVSYEQYFGPGTRLTVT.

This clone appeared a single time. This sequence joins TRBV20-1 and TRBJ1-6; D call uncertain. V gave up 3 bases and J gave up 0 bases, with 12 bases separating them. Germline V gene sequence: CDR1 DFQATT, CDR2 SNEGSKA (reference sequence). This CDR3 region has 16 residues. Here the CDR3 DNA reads TGCAGTGCTAGTAGGCACAGTAACTCCTATAATTCACCCCTCCACTTT. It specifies CSASRHSNSYNSPLHF.

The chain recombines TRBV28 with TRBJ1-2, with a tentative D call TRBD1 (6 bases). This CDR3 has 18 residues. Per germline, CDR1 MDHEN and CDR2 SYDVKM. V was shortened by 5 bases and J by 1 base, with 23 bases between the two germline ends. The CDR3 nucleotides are TGTGCCAGCAGTCCCCAACAGGGATTAGGGGTAGATAACTATGGCTACACCTTC. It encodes CASSPQQGLGVDNYGYTF.

CDR3: CASSLQIQVGNTGELFF. The CDR3 bases are TGTGCCAGCAGTTTACAAATACAGGTGGGGAACACCGGGGAGCTGTTTTTT. The chain couples TRBV27 to TRBJ2-2; tentative D call: TRBD1 (5 bases). The CDR3 runs 17 residues. Germline CDR1 and CDR2: MNHEY and SMNVEV (reference sequence). Trimming removed 2 bases from V and 1 base from J, with 14 bases in between.

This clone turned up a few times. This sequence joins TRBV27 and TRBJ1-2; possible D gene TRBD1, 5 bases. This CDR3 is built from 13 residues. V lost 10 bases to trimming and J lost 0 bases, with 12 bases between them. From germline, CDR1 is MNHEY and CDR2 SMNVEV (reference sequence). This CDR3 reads CATKGFSNYGYTF. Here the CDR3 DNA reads TGTGCCACCAAGGGGTTCTCTAACTATGGCTACACCTTC.